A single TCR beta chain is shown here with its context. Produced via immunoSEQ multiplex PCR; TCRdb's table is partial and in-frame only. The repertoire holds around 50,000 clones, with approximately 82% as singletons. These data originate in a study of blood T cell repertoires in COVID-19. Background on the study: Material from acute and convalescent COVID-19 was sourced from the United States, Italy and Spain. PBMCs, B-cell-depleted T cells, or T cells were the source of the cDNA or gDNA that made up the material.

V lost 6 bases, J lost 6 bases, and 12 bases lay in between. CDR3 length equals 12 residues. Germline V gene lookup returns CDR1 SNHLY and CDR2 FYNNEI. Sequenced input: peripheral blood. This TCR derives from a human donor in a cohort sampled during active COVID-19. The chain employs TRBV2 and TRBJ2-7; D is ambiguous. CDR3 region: CASSSTGPEQYF. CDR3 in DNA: TGTGCCAGCAGCTCGACGGGTCCCGAGCAGTACTTC. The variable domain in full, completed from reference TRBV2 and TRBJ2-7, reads EPEVTQTPSHQVTQMGQEVILRCVPISNHLYFYWYRQILGQKVEFLVSFYNNEISEKSEIFDDQFSVERPDGSNFTLKIRSTKLEDSAMYFCASSSTGPEQYFGPGTRLTVT.